This TCR beta chain originates from a study of cytomegalovirus exposure and HLA in healthy donors. At the level of the study: Early on, a data release was issued that held 85 million to 95 million unique TCRs from HLA-typed donors. Notes on the study in general: Reports indicate that TCR beta sequences accurately predicted the HLA-A and HLA-B alleles of most subjects. Reportedly, a later analysis found an Asian-associated ancestry cluster had fewer N-insertions than the approximately 700-donor mean.

In germline, CDR1 is MGHRA, CDR2 YSYEKL. The CDR3 is 15 amino acids. V was pared by 1 base and J by 8 bases, with 15 bases between. Remarks on this clone: Antigen specificity is unknown.

The PCR employed 60 Vbeta primers together with 13 Jbeta primers. This table comes from immunoSEQ multiplex PCR, and its TCRdb copy is limited to in-frame clones, with some not included. This listing includes under 150,000 clones. The receptor comes from a man aged 35 to 55 in good health and CMV-seronegative. V usage is TRBV4-1 and J usage is TRBJ2-1; D is unclear. Source material: PBMCs. The CDR3 bases are TGCGCCAGCAGCCAAGTGTACGGGTCGAACGATGAGCAGTTCTTC. Translated, it gives CASSQVYGSNDEQFF.